These T cell receptor beta chains were read from a single sample in a study of T cells in Graves' hyperthyroidism and ophthalmopathy. One entry per CDR3 protein, called by TCRdb with MiXCR from the multiplex PCR reads. The sample contains approximately 600,000 distinct CDR3 sequences, about a fifth of which appear only once. The sequencing sample was made of blood. The receptors originated from a man aged 30-40 years with Graves' ophthalmopathy. Each CDR3 is given without its conserved first and last residue. The order of the fields is D gene, V gene, CDR3 protein. The D gene is left open where the match is weak.

>NA|TRBV29-1
SVYLDRSLTEAF
>NA|TRBV18
ASSPSETQY
>NA|TRBV3-1
ASSQGLSAYEQY
>NA|TRBV20-1
SARTGHEQY
>NA|TRBV28
ASSLPTQITDTQY
>NA|TRBV20-1
SAARQEYTEAF
>NA|TRBV14
ASSHRSAYGANVLT
>TRBD2|TRBV6-2/TRBV6-3
ASSQTLAGGEQF
>TRBD2|TRBV9
ASSVTSGYTDTQY
>NA|TRBV18
ASSPHPLPDTQY
>TRBD1|TRBV24-1
ATSDRGPYNEQF
>NA|TRBV10-2
ASRRQDGSSGANVLT
>TRBD2|TRBV20-1
SARGGLAGLSSYNEQF
>NA|TRBV7-9
ASSLEERRNEQF
>NA|TRBV9
ASSVVNQGYNEQF
>NA|TRBV28
AGSSGAYTGELF
>TRBD2|TRBV7-2
ASSLGLLAGVQETQY
>NA|TRBV28
ASKVGGTYEQY
>TRBD2|TRBV2
ASSESGLAGGLKHNEQF
>NA|TRBV20-1
SARMGPNQPQH
>NA|TRBV28
ASSYRGTPYEQY
>TRBD2|TRBV19
ASSVGREGQETQY
>NA|TRBV7-8
ASISGTLGIYNEQF
>TRBD2|TRBV7-9
ASRPTSGSPNTGELF
>NA|TRBV19
ASSHTAGQRNSPLH
>NA|TRBV30
AWKNAGVGNQPQH
>TRBD2|TRBV20-1
SANPAGGSYEQY
>TRBD2|TRBV2
ASSEGSGSVYEQY
>NA|TRBV7-2
ASSMGGGERLNTGELF
>NA|TRBV2
ASSLDRIAQETQY
>NA|TRBV5-1
ASSGAKMNTEAF
>TRBD1|TRBV18
ASSAPGQESYEQY
>NA|TRBV28
ASRTYPGLISTDTQY
>NA|TRBV29-1
SVEERRGTSPSQY
>TRBD1|TRBV11-2
ASSAPGQVQETQY
>TRBD2|TRBV28
ASSLGGSGHNEQF
>NA|TRBV7-9
ASSYRPGSYNEQF
>TRBD2|TRBV20-1
SARDRGAGGYGELF
>NA|TRBV9
ASSVRLSTDTQY
>NA|TRBV10-3
AISERSADYGYT
>TRBD2|TRBV7-8
ASSSPGTSGSVWTGELF
>NA|TRBV2
ASYRPGNTIY
>NA|TRBV2
ASSEVEGGRAF
>NA|TRBV6-1
ASAQYSPNTGELF
>NA|TRBV4-1
ASSQEFRGGAEAF
>NA|TRBV11-2
ASSPYATSSTGTQY
>NA|TRBV6-1
ASRRTNSYEQY
>NA|TRBV5-4
ASTPGTGELF
>NA|TRBV10-1
ASSDKRMGTGELF
>NA|TRBV11-2
ASSLMSSSYNEQF
>TRBD1|TRBV10-3
AIRSRDRGNTEAF
>NA|TRBV4-1
ASSAAQAGEQF
>TRBD2|TRBV12-3/TRBV12-4
ASRLILAGVGNEQF